The 16 T cell receptor beta chains in this list originate from one sample, sequenced in a study of human T cells and chemical hapten exposure. TCRdb ran MiXCR on the RACE reads and lists one entry per CDR3 protein. The data contain 80,000 to 95,000 distinct CDR3 sequences, around 10% of them singletons. Time point defined: pre-sensitization, week 0. Treatment defined: therapeutic diphenylcyclopropenone sensitization with weekly scalp DPC. This specimen was whole blood, taken in connection with sensitization to the hapten diphenylcyclopropenone (DPC). The receptors were gathered from a woman in her thirties or forties with alopecia areata. Some clones in this sample may be carry-over from other donors' samples.

This clonotype was found a few times. The chain recombines TRBV19 with TRBJ2-5, with 8 bases lining up with TRBD2. CDR1 and CDR2 from the germline V gene are LNHDA and SQIVND (reference sequence). Germline trimming cut 5 bases from V and 1 base from J; bases unmatched to any gene: 12. The CDR3 totals 17 residues. CDR3 sequence: CASSDRLLRGGQETQYF. The DNA for the CDR3 is TGTGCCAGTAGTGACCGACTCCTACGGGGGGGCCAAGAGACCCAGTACTTC.

The chain joins TRBV11-2 to TRBJ2-3, with D perhaps TRBD2 (5 bases). The CDR3 runs to 12 residues. Germline V lookup: CDR1 SGHAT, CDR2 FQNNGV. Trimming cost V 10 bases and J 2 bases, with 10 bases left between them. The CDR3 coding sequence is TGTGCCACCGGACTGCACACAGATACGCAGTATTTT. Translation: CATGLHTDTQYF. The full variable domain, its missing parts supplied by reference TRBV11-2 and TRBJ2-3, is EAGVAQSPRYKIIEKRQSVAFWCNPISGHATLYWYQQILGQGPKLLIQFQNNGVVDDSQLPKDRFSAERLKGVDSTLKIQPAKLEDSAVYLCATGLHTDTQYFGPGTRLTVL.

The V gene is TRBV3-1, the J gene TRBJ1-4; unclear D gene. Germline loops: CDR1 LGHDT, CDR2 YNNKEL (reference sequence). The CDR3 contains 15 residues. The V end was cut by 4 bases, the J end by 0 bases, with 9 bases between. The CDR3 DNA reads TGTGCCAGCAGCCGACCCAGGCCAACTAATGAAAAACTGTTTTTT. It yields the protein CASSRPRPTNEKLFF.

This clonotype was counted a few times. This sequence joins TRBV6-1 and TRBJ2-7; a possible D gene is TRBD2 (6 bases). CDR3 size: 19 residues. The germline V and J ends were trimmed by 0 bases and 0 bases, with 21 bases remaining between them. CDR1 and CDR2 (germline): MNHNS, SASEGT. CDR3 in amino acids: CASSEASLTGGLSSYEQYF. The CDR3 DNA reads TGTGCCAGCAGTGAAGCCTCTTTAACAGGAGGGCTCAGCTCCTACGAGCAGTACTTC.

This clonotype was seen repeatedly, ten times or more. The genes are TRBV6-6 and TRBJ2-4, with D perhaps TRBD1 (6 bases). This CDR3 spans 14 amino acids. Germline loops: CDR1 MNHNY, CDR2 SVGAGI (reference sequence). The ends were cut back, 2 bases at V and 2 bases at J, with 7 bases in the middle. CDR3 loop: CASSYGDTKNIQYF. CDR3 coding DNA: TGTGCCAGCAGTTACGGGGACACCAAAAACATTCAGTACTTC.

This clonotype was counted between two and nine times. Written as DNA, the CDR3 is TGCGCCAGCAGCTTAACAGGGGGGGCCGACGAGCAGTACTTC. Its translation is CASSLTGGADEQYF. The chain carries TRBV5-1 and TRBJ2-7; D may be TRBD1 (8 bases). The CDR3 contains 14 residues. Germline V gene sequence: CDR1 SGHRS, CDR2 YFSETQ. V dropped 2 bases and J dropped 5 bases, with 14 bases sitting between them.

This clonotype was seen many times. The chain links TRBV20-1 to TRBJ2-1; perhaps TRBD1 as D (6 bases). The V gene lost 3 bases and the J gene lost 10 bases, with 19 bases spanning the gap. CDR1 is DFQATT and CDR2 is SNEGSKA in the germline V gene (reference sequence). The CDR3 spans 14 residues. The CDR3 loop reads CSASIRDTSLEQFF. The CDR3 DNA reads as TGCAGTGCTAGTATCCGGGACACCTCCTTGGAGCAGTTCTTC.

Turning to this clonotype: A read error is possible here, since a much larger clone lies one base away. V usage is TRBV5-1 and J usage is TRBJ1-4, with 7 nucleotides matching TRBD1. The CDR3 loop spans 16 amino acids. CDR1 and CDR2 from the germline V gene are SGHRS and YFSETQ. The CDR3 region has the DNA TGCGCCAGCAGCTCGGGACAGATTGGAACTAATGAAAAAGTGTTTTTT. Translation: CASSSGQIGTNEKVFF. The whole variable domain, remainder taken from reference TRBV5-1 and TRBJ1-4, is KAGVTQTPRYLIKTRGQQVTLSCSPISGHRSVSWYQQTPGQGLQFLFEYFSETQRNKGNFPGRFSGRQFSNSRSEMNVSTLELGDSALYLCASSSGQIGTNEKVFFGSGTQLSVL.

A few counts support this clonotype. The chain couples TRBV7-6 to TRBJ2-3, with 7 nucleotides matching TRBD2. The J segment lost 5 bases and the V segment lost 4 bases, leaving 18 bases of the junction unmatched. CDR1 is SGHVS, CDR2 FNYEAQ, per germline. There are 18 residues in the CDR3. CDR3 coding DNA: TGTGCCAGCAGCTCCCCTCAAGGGGTAGCGGGCCAAGGAGATACGCAGTATTTT. This codes for CASSSPQGVAGQGDTQYF. The variable domain in full, with the rest retrieved from reference TRBV7-6 and TRBJ2-3, is GAGVSQSPRYKVTKRGQDVALRCDPISGHVSLYWYRQALGQGPEFLTYFNYEAQQDKSGLPNDRFSAERPEGSISTLTIQRTEQRDSAMYRCASSSPQGVAGQGDTQYFGPGTRLTVL.

There are a few counts of this clonotype. V usage is TRBV5-1 and J usage is TRBJ2-1; no definite D call. The V end was cut by 0 bases, the J end by 2 bases, with 6 bases between. This CDR3 is 14 amino acids long. The germline gives CDR1 SGHRS, CDR2 YFSETQ. CDR3 DNA: TGCGCCAGCAGCTTGGAGACGACCTACAATGAGCAGTTCTTC. Translated: CASSLETTYNEQFF.

The table lists this clonotype with a few counts. V usage is TRBV6-2 or TRBV6-3 and J usage is TRBJ1-1; 7 nucleotides line up with TRBD1. Looked up from germline, CDR1 is MNHEY and CDR2 is SVGEGT. With 0 bases clipped from V and 5 bases from J, the junction kept 3 bases outside the gene matches. This CDR3 has 14 amino acids. The CDR3 nucleotides read TGTGCCAGCAGTTACTCCCAGGGGGGGACTGAAGCTTTCTTT. Translated: CASSYSQGGTEAFF.

This clonotype was detected ten times or more. DNA of the CDR3: TGTGCCATCAGTGGGACTCTGCAGGGGAGAGCTTTCTTT. This sequence encodes CAISGTLQGRAFF. The chain carries TRBV10-3 and TRBJ1-1; maybe TRBD1 (6 bases). Germline lookup yields CDR1 ENHRY and CDR2 SYGVKD. CDR3 length: 13 amino acids. V was trimmed by 4 bases and J by 10 bases, leaving 16 bases between them.

In this sample, this clonotype turned up a few times. The rearrangement links TRBV5-1 to TRBJ2-1; tentatively, D is TRBD1 (5 bases). Germline loops: CDR1 SGHRS, CDR2 YFSETQ. V gave up 7 bases and J gave up 3 bases, with 11 bases separating them. This CDR3 has 13 amino acids. As DNA, the CDR3 is TGCGCCAGCTCCGACGACAGCTACAATGAGCAGTTCTTC. This codes for CASSDDSYNEQFF.

This clonotype appeared a few times. The chain has TRBV6-2 or TRBV6-3 and TRBJ1-5, with 7 bases lining up with TRBD1. Germline-derived CDR1 and CDR2 are MNHEY and SVGEGT. Losses at the gene ends were 6 bases for V and 7 bases for J; bases not matched to a gene: 12. The CDR3 sequence is 15 residues long. The CDR3 DNA follows: TGTGCCAGCAGAGGCCCCAACAGGGGAGGACAGCCCCAGCATTTT. This codes for CASRGPNRGGQPQHF.

Ten or more counts support this clonotype. The genes are TRBV20-1 and TRBJ2-4, with D hard to call. The CDR3 runs 16 residues. The V end was cut by 1 base, the J end by 0 bases, with 13 bases between. The germline V gene encodes CDR1 DFQATT and CDR2 SNEGSKA (reference sequence). The CDR3 sequence: CSARVAEFLAKNIQYF. The CDR3 DNA reads TGCAGTGCTAGAGTAGCAGAGTTTCTAGCCAAAAACATTCAGTACTTC.

The V and J genes are TRBV18 and TRBJ2-5; 10 bases are shared with TRBD1. V dropped 2 bases and J dropped 2; count of bases not matched to a gene: 2. Germline CDR1 KGHSH, CDR2 LQKENI. The CDR3 is made up of 15 amino acids. The CDR3 protein is CASSPWDRGQETQYF. CDR3 sequence (DNA): TGTGCCAGCTCACCATGGGACAGGGGACAAGAGACCCAGTACTTC.